The 20 T cell receptor beta chains below were found in one sample sequenced in a study of Graves' ophthalmopathy and Graves' hyperthyroidism. Scientists amplified the TCR beta CDR3 regions from RNA transcripts. The workflow started with a first-round RT-PCR run with HTBI primers and then moved on to a second-round multiplex PCR. MiXCR was run by TCRdb on the multiplex PCR reads, yielding one entry per CDR3 protein. In the table there are 400,000 or so distinct CDR3 sequences, over 15% of which are singletons. Specimen: peripheral blood. These receptors all come from a woman aged 18-29 years with stable Graves' hyperthyroidism.

This clonotype was observed a handful of times. This sequence joins TRBV11-2 and TRBJ2-7, with TRBD2 matching 9 bases. This CDR3 has 18 amino acids. From germline, CDR1 is SGHAT and CDR2 FQNNGV. Unmatched junction bases numbered 14, after V lost 1 base and J lost 4 bases. The CDR3 DNA follows: TGTGCCAGCAGCTTAGTTAGCCGGAAGCGGGGGGTAAAATACGAGCAGTACTTC. Amino acid sequence: CASSLVSRKRGVKYEQYF. Looking up the rest from reference TRBV11-2 and TRBJ2-7 gives the full variable domain: EAGVAQSPRYKIIEKRQSVAFWCNPISGHATLYWYQQILGQGPKLLIQFQNNGVVDDSQLPKDRFSAERLKGVDSTLKIQPAKLEDSAVYLCASSLVSRKRGVKYEQYFGPGTRLTVT.

This clonotype has ten or more counts. The rearrangement joins TRBV20-1 to TRBJ1-2; D gene uncertain. Germline V gene data show CDR1 as DFQATT and CDR2 as SNEGSKA (reference sequence). The CDR3 contains 12 residues. The ends were cut back, 3 bases at V and 5 bases at J, with 10 bases in the middle. The CDR3, as DNA: TGCAGTGCTAGGTCATTTGTTTATGGCTACACCTTC. Translated, it gives CSARSFVYGYTF.

This clonotype was picked up a small number of times. V usage is TRBV20-1 and J usage is TRBJ1-3; D gene uncertain. The CDR3 totals 16 residues. Trimming pared 1 base from V and 0 bases from J, leaving 13 bases between. Per the germline V gene, CDR1 is DFQATT and CDR2 is SNEGSKA (reference sequence). The CDR3 here is CSARAQTAYSGNTIYF. As DNA, the CDR3 is TGCAGTGCTAGAGCCCAGACGGCTTACTCTGGAAACACCATATATTTT.

Many counts were recorded for this clonotype. This rearrangement joins TRBV19 to TRBJ1-6; D not certain. The CDR3 contains 16 residues. V dropped 5 bases and J dropped 7 bases, with 18 bases sitting between them. Germline CDR1 and CDR2: LNHDA and SQIVND (reference sequence). The CDR3 loop reads CASSPSWEGQNSPLHF. DNA for the CDR3: TGTGCCAGTAGTCCCTCCTGGGAGGGCCAAAATTCACCCCTCCACTTT.

This clonotype was detected ten times or more. The rearrangement uses TRBV5-1 and TRBJ2-5; D is uncertain. Trimming stripped 3 bases from V and 1 base from J, with 19 bases between. The CDR3 runs to 17 residues. From germline, CDR1 is SGHRS and CDR2 YFSETQ. CDR3 in amino acids: CASSYPRVGPSQETQYF. The CDR3 region has the DNA TGCGCCAGCAGCTATCCCCGAGTAGGACCGAGCCAAGAGACCCAGTACTTC.

In its sample, this clonotype was seen many times. The V and J genes are TRBV20-1 and TRBJ1-6; D perhaps matches TRBD1 (5 bases). Germline V gene data show CDR1 as DFQATT and CDR2 as SNEGSKA (reference sequence). V was trimmed by 2 bases and J by 7 bases, leaving 12 bases between them. The CDR3 has 14 amino acids. DNA of the CDR3: TGCAGTGCTAGAAGCAGGGCGGTGAATTCACCCCTCCACTTT. It translates to CSARSRAVNSPLHF.

This clonotype turned up a few times. Without the conserved terminal phenylalanine or tryptophan, this CDR3 likely stems from a read error. The chain joins TRBV11-1 to TRBJ1-1; D ambiguous. This CDR3 region has 14 residues. Germline CDR1 and CDR2: SGHAT and FQDESV (reference sequence). Trimming cost V 3 bases and J 4 bases, with 12 bases left between them. This CDR3 reads CASSLQDRGTEAFY. Here the CDR3 DNA reads TGTGCCAGCAGCTTGCAGGACCGCGGCACTGAAGCTTTCTAT.

This clonotype was seen at least ten times. Here the CDR3 reads CASRPQRGSGVPGELFF. The CDR3 coding sequence is TGTGCCAGCAGACCACAGCGGGGGTCCGGGGTGCCCGGGGAGCTGTTTTTT. V gene TRBV6-2 or TRBV6-3 combines with J gene TRBJ2-2; 8 bases are a match to TRBD2. V shed 6 bases, J shed 6 bases, and the junction held 15 bases outside the gene matches. CDR3 size: 17 residues. Germline CDR1 is MNHEY and CDR2 is SVGEGT.

The table lists this clonotype with many counts. This chain links TRBV7-2 with TRBJ2-5; no clear D gene. The V and J ends lost 1 base and 2 bases respectively, with 8 bases between them. Germline lookup yields CDR1 SGHTA and CDR2 FQGNSA. This CDR3 has 14 amino acids. DNA for the CDR3: TGTGCCAGCAGCTTAGGGGCAGGTCAAGAGACCCAGTACTTC. It codes for CASSLGAGQETQYF.

This clonotype appeared many times. This chain links TRBV18 with TRBJ2-7; the D gene is possibly TRBD1 (6 bases). Per germline, CDR1 KGHSH and CDR2 LQKENI. V lost 4 bases, J lost 6 bases, and 10 bases lay in between. This CDR3 is built from 12 residues. The CDR3 region has the DNA TGTGCCAGCTCACGGGGGCCGAGCGAGCAGTACTTC. Translated: CASSRGPSEQYF.

The chain is built from TRBV12-5 and TRBJ2-7; D may be TRBD1 or TRBD2 (5 bases each). Germline V CDR1 and CDR2: LGHNT, FRNRAP. V was pared by 0 bases and J by 2 bases, with 26 bases between. There are 20 residues in the CDR3. For the CDR3, the DNA is TGTGCTAGTGGTTTGGTACGGGGCCAGGTCGCCGAGAGTATAACCTACGAGCAGTACTTC. It translates to CASGLVRGQVAESITYEQYF. Full variable domain (missing parts from reference TRBV12-5 and TRBJ2-7): DARVTQTPRHKVTEMGQEVTMRCQPILGHNTVFWYRQTMMQGLELLAYFRNRAPLDDSGMPKDRFSAEMPDATLATLKIQPSEPRDSAVYFCASGLVRGQVAESITYEQYFGPGTRLTVT.

The chain employs TRBV7-6 and TRBJ2-7; D is perhaps TRBD1 (5 bases). The CDR3 is made up of 14 amino acids. V lost 6 bases and J lost 0, with 12 bases in between. CDR1 is SGHVS, CDR2 FNYEAQ, per germline. CDR3 sequence reads: CASSSPTVSYEQYF. The CDR3 DNA reads as TGTGCCAGCAGTTCGCCGACAGTCTCCTACGAGCAGTACTTC.

This clonotype was seen repeatedly, ten times or more. The gene calls are TRBV20-1 and TRBJ1-2, with D possibly TRBD1 on 5 matching bases. Germline loops: CDR1 DFQATT, CDR2 SNEGSKA (reference sequence). The CDR3 runs to 13 residues. V lost 1 base and J lost 6, with 12 bases in between. The CDR3 region is CSARAERGNGYTF. The CDR3, as DNA: TGCAGTGCTAGAGCGGAACGGGGCAATGGCTACACCTTC.

This clonotype was detected many times. The V and J genes are TRBV6-2 or TRBV6-3 and TRBJ1-1; D may be TRBD1 (6 bases). Germline-derived CDR1 and CDR2 are MNHEY and SVGEGT. Trimming cost V 2 bases and J 5 bases, with 15 bases left between them. The length of the CDR3 is 15 residues. CDR3 loop: CASSYGWTARTEAFF. The CDR3 bases are TGTGCCAGCAGTTACGGCTGGACAGCGAGGACTGAAGCTTTCTTT.

This clonotype was seen many times. The chain links TRBV7-2 to TRBJ2-5; no reliable D call. This CDR3 is built from 15 residues. Germline V CDR1 and CDR2: SGHTA, FQGNSA. The V and J ends lost 2 bases and 5 bases respectively, with 15 bases between them. The CDR3 reads CASSLSLGRKETQYF. The DNA for the CDR3 is TGTGCCAGCAGCTTAAGCTTAGGAAGGAAGGAGACCCAGTACTTC. Complete variable domain (other parts from reference TRBV7-2 and TRBJ2-5): GAGVSQSPSNKVTEKGKDVELRCDPISGHTALYWYRQSLGQGLEFLIYFQGNSAPDKSGLPSDRFSAERTGGSVSTLTIQRTQQEDSAVYLCASSLSLGRKETQYFGPGTRLLVL.

This clonotype appeared many times. The chain has TRBV6-5 and TRBJ2-5; TRBD1 or TRBD2 may be the D gene (6 bases each). CDR1 MNHEY and CDR2 SVGAGI come from the germline V gene. Trimming took 0 bases from V and 5 from J, leaving 19 bases between them. The CDR3 is 17 amino acids. Here the CDR3 reads CASSYSRGGGPGETQYF. The CDR3 nucleotides read TGTGCCAGCAGTTACTCGAGAGGAGGGGGGCCAGGGGAGACCCAGTACTTC.

This clonotype was recorded many times. The rearrangement uses TRBV6-1 and TRBJ1-3; D is unclear. Germline CDR1 is MNHNS and CDR2 is SASEGT. The CDR3 is made up of 15 amino acids. Trimming removed 6 bases at V and 0 bases at J, with 12 bases between. Here the CDR3 reads CASSLEGVSGNTIYF. CDR3 coding DNA: TGTGCCAGCAGCCTCGAAGGAGTCTCTGGAAACACCATATATTTT.

This clonotype was seen many times. This rearrangement joins TRBV7-8 to TRBJ1-1; 7 bases are shared with TRBD1. The CDR3 is 15 residues long. From germline, CDR1 is SGHVS and CDR2 FQNEAQ. V dropped 5 bases and J dropped 0; count of bases not matched to a gene: 6. CDR3 nucleotides: TGTGCCAGCAGCCCAGTAGGGGGCATGAACACTGAAGCTTTCTTT. Translating gives CASSPVGGMNTEAFF.

This clonotype was detected only a few times. The V gene is TRBV11-2, the J gene TRBJ1-1; weak D call: TRBD1 (6 bases). From germline, CDR1 is SGHAT and CDR2 FQNNGV. The CDR3 contains 16 residues. Trimming pared 2 bases from V and 0 bases from J, leaving 13 bases between. The CDR3 reads CASSLRWGTMNTEAFF. The CDR3 bases are TGTGCCAGCAGCTTAAGGTGGGGGACAATGAACACTGAAGCTTTCTTT.

This clonotype was observed a handful of times. The genes are TRBV2 and TRBJ2-2; D unresolved. This CDR3 has 12 amino acids. The germline V gene encodes CDR1 SNHLY and CDR2 FYNNEI. The V gene lost 11 bases and the J gene lost 6 bases, with 13 bases spanning the gap. DNA of the CDR3: TGTGCCCTTATGCTGGGGTCCGGGGAGCTGTTTTTT. Its protein product is CALMLGSGELFF. The entire variable domain, with the rest obtained from reference TRBV2 and TRBJ2-2, is as follows: EPEVTQTPSHQVTQMGQEVILRCVPISNHLYFYWYRQILGQKVEFLVSFYNNEISEKSEIFDDQFSVERPDGSNFTLKIRSTKLEDSAMYFCALMLGSGELFFGEGSRLTVL.